The 29 T cell receptor beta chains in this list originate from one sample, sequenced in a study of blood T cell repertoires in COVID-19 (dated by TCRdb to 2020 to 2021). Libraries were prepared through the immunoSEQ multiplex PCR assay. TCRdb obtained this table from immuneACCESS and retained in-frame rearrangements with V and J assigned. These tables miss some clones; where compared with another copy, unresolved V genes account for less than half of the shortfall, and the remainder is unexplained. The sample yields 200,000 to 300,000 clones; 84% were counted once. The top ten clones comprise about 4% of the sample. The material sequenced was peripheral blood. The receptors derive from a middle-aged man with acute or convalescent COVID-19.

As concerns this clone: Other nucleotide sequences in the sample specify the same CDR3. The V and J genes are TRBV18 and TRBJ1-2, with unresolved D. The CDR3 runs 14 residues. Trimming cost V 2 bases and J 2 bases, with 9 bases left between them. CDR1 is KGHSH, CDR2 LQKENI, per germline. The CDR3: CASSPDSANYGYTF. In DNA, the CDR3 is TGTGCCAGCTCACCAGATAGTGCAAACTATGGCTACACCTTC.

The chain employs TRBV19 and TRBJ1-2; TRBD1 matches 8 bases. The CDR3 extends over 14 amino acids. Looked up from germline, CDR1 is LNHDA and CDR2 is SQIVND (reference sequence). The V segment lost 8 bases and the J segment 1 base; nucleotides outside the gene matches: 6. The CDR3 coding sequence is TGTGCCAGTCGCGCGGGACAGGATAACTATGGCTACACCTTC. Its translation: CASRAGQDNYGYTF.

This chain links TRBV6-5 with TRBJ1-3; D perhaps matches TRBD1 (5 bases). Germline V CDR1 and CDR2: MNHEY, SVGAGI. The CDR3 sequence is 15 residues long. With 0 bases removed from V and 4 bases from J, the gap between germline ends came to 10 bases. The chain's CDR3 is CASSYSGREGNTIYF. CDR3 coding DNA: TGTGCCAGCAGTTACTCGGGCAGGGAAGGAAACACCATATATTTT.

The rearrangement links TRBV7-2 to TRBJ2-7; TRBD2 matches 9 bases. Germline trimming cut 5 bases from V and 6 bases from J; bases unmatched to any gene: 11. CDR3 length: 15 residues. From germline, CDR1 is SGHTA and CDR2 FQGNSA. CDR3 region: CASSPLASGAGEQYF. The DNA for the CDR3 is TGTGCCAGCAGCCCCCTGGCTAGCGGGGCAGGCGAGCAGTACTTC.

This chain connects TRBV5-1 to TRBJ1-1; 7 bases are shared with TRBD1. V lost 3 bases and J lost 3; bases outside the gene matches: 5. Germline CDR1 and CDR2: SGHRS and YFSETQ. This CDR3 region has 14 residues. For the CDR3, the DNA is TGCGCCAGCAGCTACGCTACAGGGGACACTGAAGCTTTCTTT. It encodes CASSYATGDTEAFF.

The chain joins TRBV29-1 to TRBJ2-5; D perhaps matches TRBD1 (5 bases). V shed 6 bases and J shed 2 bases, with 10 bases lying between them. The CDR3 has 12 amino acids. Germline V lookup: CDR1 SQVTM, CDR2 ANQGSEA. For the CDR3, the DNA is TGCAGCGTCAAGACAGTACAAGAGACCCAGTACTTC. Translated, it gives CSVKTVQETQYF.

The V gene is TRBV7-6, the J gene TRBJ1-3; no clear D gene. Trimming stripped 1 base from V and 3 bases from J, with 16 bases between. CDR1 SGHVS and CDR2 FNYEAQ come from the germline V gene. The CDR3 is made up of 17 amino acids. The CDR3 DNA follows: TGTGCCAGCAGCTTAGTAGCCTCCGGGAACTTTGGAAACACCATATATTTT. It translates to CASSLVASGNFGNTIYF. Based on the CDR3 plus reference TRBV7-6 and TRBJ1-3, the full variable domain is GAGVSQSPRYKVTKRGQDVALRCDPISGHVSLYWYRQALGQGPEFLTYFNYEAQQDKSGLPNDRFSAERPEGSISTLTIQRTEQRDSAMYRCASSLVASGNFGNTIYFGEGSWLTVV.

CDR3: CASSYFPILSGNTIYF. The CDR3 bases are TGTGCCAGCAGTTACTTCCCTATCCTCTCTGGAAACACCATATATTTT. The gene calls are TRBV6-5 and TRBJ1-3; no clear D. Germline V CDR1 and CDR2: MNHEY, SVGAGI. The CDR3 spans 16 residues. V was pared by 1 base and J by 0 bases, with 10 bases between.

The genes are TRBV6-5 and TRBJ2-1; the D gene is possibly TRBD2 (6 bases). V was trimmed by 7 bases and J by 2 bases, leaving 15 bases between them. The CDR3 runs to 15 residues. Per the germline V gene, CDR1 is MNHEY and CDR2 is SVGAGI. The CDR3 spells CASTTKRTTYNEQFF. In DNA form, the CDR3 reads TGTGCCAGCACCACAAAGCGGACTACCTACAATGAGCAGTTCTTC.

The gene calls are TRBV5-6 and TRBJ1-5, with 9 bases matching TRBD1. The CDR3 sequence is 16 residues long. CDR1 SGHDT and CDR2 YYEEEE come from the germline V gene. The trim removed 5 bases at V and 7 bases at J, leaving 13 bases unmatched. The CDR3 protein is CASSYGTGLSGQPQHF. In nucleotides, the CDR3 is TGTGCCAGCAGTTATGGGACAGGGTTGTCAGGGCAGCCCCAGCATTTT.

The chain employs TRBV28 and TRBJ2-3, with TRBD2 as a possible D gene (5 bases). CDR1 is MDHEN and CDR2 is SYDVKM in the germline V gene. The CDR3 spans 15 residues. V lost 6 bases and J lost 0, with 13 bases in between. Here the CDR3 reads CASRLFRGSTDTQYF. Here the CDR3 DNA reads TGTGCCAGCAGACTGTTCCGGGGTAGCACAGATACGCAGTATTTT.

This chain joins TRBV27 and TRBJ2-1, with D maybe TRBD2 (6 bases). V dropped 6 bases and J dropped 0 bases, with 12 bases sitting between them. The V gene's germline CDR1 is MNHEY and CDR2 SMNVEV (reference sequence). The CDR3 length is 15 residues. The CDR3 nucleotides read TGTGCCAGCAGGCTGCGGGACCGCTCCTACAATGAGCAGTTCTTC. Translation: CASRLRDRSYNEQFF.

The chain combines TRBV28 with TRBJ2-1, with 13 bases lining up with TRBD2. CDR3 size: 16 residues. Germline values: CDR1 MDHEN, CDR2 SYDVKM. V lost 5 bases, J lost 7 bases, and 8 bases stayed unmatched. CDR3 residues: CASSPPGLAGVNEQFF. The DNA of the CDR3 is TGTGCCAGCAGTCCCCCCGGACTAGCGGGAGTAAATGAGCAGTTCTTC. Full variable domain (missing parts from reference TRBV28 and TRBJ2-1): DVKVTQSSRYLVKRTGEKVFLECVQDMDHENMFWYRQDPGLGLRLIYFSYDVKMKEKGDIPEGYSVSREKKERFSLILESASTNQTSMYLCASSPPGLAGVNEQFFGPGTRLTVL.

This rearrangement joins TRBV5-4 to TRBJ2-1, with 14 positions matching TRBD2. The CDR3 covers 18 residues. The germline CDR1 and CDR2 sequences are SGHNT and YYREEE (reference sequence). The trim removed 4 bases at V and 5 bases at J, leaving 11 bases unmatched. Written as DNA, the CDR3 is TGTGCCAGCAGCAAGGGACTAGCGGGAGTCGGTGTTAACAATGAGCAGTTCTTC. This translates into CASSKGLAGVGVNNEQFF. Using reference TRBV5-4 and TRBJ2-1 for the parts outside the CDR3, the full variable domain is ETGVTQSPTHLIKTRGQQVTLRCSSQSGHNTVSWYQQALGQGPQFIFQYYREEENGRGNFPPRFSGLQFPNYSSELNVNALELDDSALYLCASSKGLAGVGVNNEQFFGPGTRLTVL.

The rearrangement links TRBV3-1 (or the pseudogene TRBV3-2) to TRBJ1-1, with a tentative D call TRBD1 (5 bases). Germline assignment: CDR1 LGHDT and CDR2 YNNKEL (reference sequence). The CDR3 sequence is 13 residues long. V was cut by 0 bases and J by 4 bases, with 6 bases left in between. Here the CDR3 DNA reads TGTGCCAGCAGCCAAGAAGGGGTCACTGAAGCTTTCTTT. It specifies CASSQEGVTEAFF.

CDR3 protein: CASSDRGERGNTEAFF. Here the CDR3 DNA reads TGCGCCAGCAGCGACCGCGGGGAGAGGGGGAACACTGAAGCTTTCTTT. The V and J genes are TRBV5-1 and TRBJ1-1; a possible D gene is TRBD1 (5 bases). Trimming took off 4 bases at V and 1 base at J, with 17 bases between the two ends. Germline V lookup: CDR1 SGHRS, CDR2 YFSETQ. This CDR3 comprises 16 residues.

The CDR3 region is CASSQRAYYGYTF. Here the CDR3 DNA reads TGTGCCAGCAGTCAGAGGGCCTACTATGGCTACACCTTC. This chain uses TRBV27 with TRBJ1-2, with D uncertain. The CDR3 loop spans 13 amino acids. V was shortened by 5 bases and J by 3 bases, with 10 bases between the two germline ends. The germline gives CDR1 MNHEY, CDR2 SMNVEV (reference sequence).

J is TRBJ2-3 and V is TRBV5-1, with TRBD1 identical over 7 bases. J lost 3 bases, V lost 0 bases, and 1 base had no gene match. CDR1 is SGHRS, CDR2 YFSETQ, per germline. The CDR3 runs to 14 residues. CDR3 sequence: CASSLDRGTDTQYF. The CDR3 DNA reads TGCGCCAGCAGCTTGGACAGGGGAACAGATACGCAGTATTTT. Variable domain in full (rest from reference TRBV5-1 and TRBJ2-3): KAGVTQTPRYLIKTRGQQVTLSCSPISGHRSVSWYQQTPGQGLQFLFEYFSETQRNKGNFPGRFSGRQFSNSRSEMNVSTLELGDSALYLCASSLDRGTDTQYFGPGTRLTVL.

The gene calls are TRBV19 and TRBJ2-5; 7 bases align to TRBD2. The CDR3 sequence is 13 residues long. The V gene's germline CDR1 is LNHDA and CDR2 SQIVND (reference sequence). Germline trimming cut 3 bases from V and 4 bases from J; bases unmatched to any gene: 2. The CDR3 sequence: CASSISGGETQYF. The DNA of the CDR3 is TGTGCCAGTAGTATCTCGGGGGGAGAGACCCAGTACTTC. Based on the CDR3 plus reference TRBV19 and TRBJ2-5, the full variable domain is DGGITQSPKYLFRKEGQNVTLSCEQNLNHDAMYWYRQDPGQGLRLIYYSQIVNDFQKGDIAEGYSVSREKKESFPLTVTSAQKNPTAFYLCASSISGGETQYFGPGTRLLVL.

This chain links TRBV4-2 with TRBJ2-7; 7 bases match TRBD2. The CDR3 has 16 residues. Germline V gives CDR1 LGHNA, CDR2 YNFKEQ. J lost 0 bases, V lost 1 base, and 6 bases had no gene match. In DNA, the CDR3 is TGTGCCAGCAGCCAAGGTTTCGCGGGAGACTCCTACGAGCAGTACTTC. Translating gives CASSQGFAGDSYEQYF.

V gene TRBV3-1 (or the pseudogene TRBV3-2) combines with J gene TRBJ1-6, with 7 bases identical to TRBD1. V was clipped by 3 bases and J by 14 bases; unmatched bases: 13. Germline values: CDR1 LGHDT, CDR2 YNNKEL (reference sequence). The CDR3 loop spans 15 amino acids. Written as DNA, the CDR3 is TGTGCCAGCAGCCACCTGACAGGGTCCCGACGATCCCTCCACTTT. Translation: CASSHLTGSRRSLHF.

The count of this clone is one. This CDR3 reads CASTRDRGLAEQYF. The CDR3 DNA follows: TGTGCCAGCACCCGGGACAGGGGTCTCGCGGAGCAGTACTTC. The chain uses TRBV6-5 and TRBJ2-7; 10 nucleotides agree with TRBD1. The J segment lost 7 bases and the V segment lost 7 bases, leaving 10 bases of the junction unmatched. This CDR3 contains 14 residues. Germline V gene lookup returns CDR1 MNHEY and CDR2 SVGAGI.

This clone was recorded a few times. The J gene is TRBJ1-6, the V gene TRBV30, with D hard to call. The CDR3 runs 16 residues. The V end lost 5 bases, the J end lost 0 bases, and 14 bases lay between the germline ends. The germline V gene has CDR1 GTSNPN and CDR2 SVGIG (reference sequence). CDR3 amino acids: CAWVGGMSSYNSPLHF. CDR3 DNA sequence: TGTGCCTGGGTTGGAGGGATGAGCTCCTATAATTCACCCCTCCACTTT.

This clone was detected only once. The V and J genes are TRBV28 and TRBJ1-1, with 7 bases aligning to TRBD1. V shed 3 bases and J 8 bases; nucleotides not matched to a gene: 6. Germline lookup yields CDR1 MDHEN and CDR2 SYDVKM. The CDR3 length is 13 residues. For the CDR3, the DNA is TGTGCCAGCAGTTTCCTCAGGGGGAAGGAAGCTTTCTTT. Protein: CASSFLRGKEAFF.

The chain links TRBV7-9 to TRBJ1-1; a weak D match, TRBD1 (6 bases). Germline CDR1 SEHNR, CDR2 FQNEAQ (reference sequence). V lost 5 bases to trimming and J lost 3 bases, with 16 bases between them. The CDR3 contains 15 residues. In DNA, the CDR3 is TGTGCCAGCAGCCCAGGATCGACAGGCGACACTGAAGCTTTCTTT. Protein product: CASSPGSTGDTEAFF. The full variable domain, in which reference TRBV7-9 and TRBJ1-1 provide the parts outside the CDR3, is DTGVSQNPRHKITKRGQNVTFRCDPISEHNRLYWYRQTLGQGPEFLTYFQNEAQLEKSRLLSDRFSAERPKGSFSTLEIQRTEQGDSAMYLCASSPGSTGDTEAFFGQGTRLTVV.

This chain links TRBV3-1 (or the pseudogene TRBV3-2) with TRBJ2-4; D may be TRBD1 (5 bases). This CDR3 is built from 15 residues. Trimming took off 5 bases at V and 10 bases at J, with 21 bases between the two ends. CDR1 LGHDT and CDR2 YNNKEL come from the germline V gene (reference sequence). Here the CDR3 DNA reads TGTGCCAGCAGCACTCCGACAGTCACCCAAGGGATTCAGTACTTC. Its protein product is CASSTPTVTQGIQYF.

J is TRBJ1-2 and V is TRBV18; D is perhaps TRBD1 (5 bases). V was pared by 3 bases and J by 7 bases, with 18 bases between. CDR3 length: 15 residues. Germline loops: CDR1 KGHSH, CDR2 LQKENI. In nucleotides, the CDR3 is TGTGCCAGCTCACCGGTTGCAGGGCGATCCGGTGGCTACACCTTC. Amino acid sequence: CASSPVAGRSGGYTF.

This chain joins TRBV29-1 and TRBJ2-1; weak D call: TRBD1 (5 bases). The CDR3 runs 14 residues. Germline V CDR1 and CDR2: SQVTM, ANQGSEA. The V and J ends lost 2 bases and 3 bases respectively, with 11 bases between them. This chain's CDR3 is CSVERTLDYNEQFF. The CDR3 DNA reads as TGCAGCGTTGAAAGGACACTGGACTACAATGAGCAGTTCTTC.

The chain links TRBV10-3 to TRBJ2-1; TRBD2 matches 8 bases. The CDR3 runs to 16 residues. Germline V gene sequence: CDR1 ENHRY, CDR2 SYGVKD. V shed 5 bases and J 5 bases; nucleotides not matched to a gene: 11. CDR3 sequence (DNA): TGTGCCATCAGTACCATAGCGGGAAAGGGCGACAATGAGCAGTTCTTC. This codes for CAISTIAGKGDNEQFF.